The T cell receptor (beta chain) under discussion was sequenced for a study of blood T cell repertoires in COVID-19. In the study overall: From the United States, Italy and Spain came samples of acute and convalescent COVID-19. PBMCs, B-cell-depleted T cells, or T cells were the source of the cDNA or gDNA that made up the material.

As handled by the study authors: Estimates of nucleated cell counts were drawn from the amplification of reference gene primers. Generated by immunoSEQ multiplex PCR, the TCRdb table keeps only in-frame clones and is missing some. The D gene and trimming were derived from the DNA, and the V and J assignments and clone size from that table. The profile covers 200,000 to 250,000 clones, with less than 90% appearing a single time and around 2.2% taken by the ten largest. This TCR was recovered from a woman in her forties or fifties with acute or convalescent COVID-19. Sequenced: peripheral blood.

CDR3 sequence (DNA): TGTGCCAGTAGTCTAGCGGGAGTTAGCACAGATACGCAGTATTTT. It yields the protein CASSLAGVSTDTQYF. The chain combines TRBV19 with TRBJ2-3; TRBD2 matches 10 bases. CDR3 length: 15 residues. The germline CDR1 and CDR2 sequences are LNHDA and SQIVND (reference sequence). V dropped 5 bases and J dropped 0; count of bases not matched to a gene: 2.